This T cell receptor beta chain is drawn from a study of blood T cell repertoires in COVID-19. Produced via immunoSEQ multiplex PCR; TCRdb's table is partial and in-frame only. The sample includes 90,000 to 120,000 clones, over 80% seen only once; the top ten take roughly 1.3%. The V segment lost 7 bases and the J segment 8 bases; nucleotides outside the gene matches: 9. CDR1 and CDR2 from the germline V gene are GTSNPN and SVGIG (reference sequence). The CDR3 sequence is 14 residues long. Sequencing was done on a sample of peripheral blood. The chain recombines TRBV30 with TRBJ1-4, with 11 bases lining up with TRBD1. The TCR comes from a woman younger than 45 with acute or convalescent COVID-19. This CDR3 is CAYGQGAVGEKLFF. The CDR3 DNA reads TGTGCCTACGGACAGGGGGCAGTCGGAGAAAAACTGTTTTTT.